This is a list of T cell receptor beta chains from one sample in a study of blood T cell repertoires in COVID-19. The assay was immunoSEQ multiplex PCR, and TCRdb's table has in-frame clones only and misses some. This sample yields fewer than 350,000 clones, of which roughly 88% are seen a single time; 0.75% to 1% belongs to the top ten. Sequenced material: PBMCs or T cells enriched from blood (not recorded which). The origin of the receptors is a woman aged 25 to 39 who had recovered from COVID-19. The CDR3 runs from the conserved cysteine through the conserved F or W. A D gene is named only where the DNA matches it firmly. The size of a clone is reported for some rows only, either as once, few or many, or as a class for expanded clones.

V gene	J gene	D gene	clone size	CDR3 DNA	CDR3 protein
TRBV3-1/TRBV3-2	TRBJ2-5	TRBD2	.	TGTGCCAGCAGCCAACTAGCGGGGGCGACGCAAGAGACCCAGTACTTC	CASSQLAGATQETQYF
TRBV5-4	TRBJ2-1	.	.	TGTGCCAGCAGCTTTCCTCTTGCGTACAATGAGCAGTTCTTC	CASSFPLAYNEQFF
TRBV30	TRBJ1-6	TRBD1	.	TGTGCCTGGAGGGGGACAGGCAATAATTCACCCCTCCACTTT	CAWRGTGNNSPLHF
TRBV7-9	TRBJ1-2	.	few	TGTGCCAGCAGCTTATCAGCGTCTCTCTATGGCTACACCTTC	CASSLSASLYGYTF
TRBV5-1	TRBJ1-2	TRBD1	.	TGCGCCAGCAGCTTGACCGGGACAGGGGTCTATGGCTACACCTTC	CASSLTGTGVYGYTF
TRBV11-2	TRBJ2-7	.	.	TGTGCCAGCAGCTTAGTGCTTTTGACTTCTCCGACCTACGAGCAGTACTTC	CASSLVLLTSPTYEQYF
TRBV5-4	TRBJ2-7	.	.	TGTGCCAGCAGCTTGGACCGGCAGGTCTCCTACGAGCAGTACTTC	CASSLDRQVSYEQYF
TRBV29-1	TRBJ1-2	.	.	TGCAGCGTTGGTAGGGAGGGGGCTAACTATGGCTACACCTTC	CSVGREGANYGYTF
TRBV6-1	TRBJ1-4	.	once	TGTGCCAGCAGTGAAGTGCGGACAACTAATGAAAAACTGTTTTTT	CASSEVRTTNEKLFF
TRBV7-9	TRBJ1-6	.	.	TGTGCCAGCAGCTCCAATGTCGGAGGACCCCTCCACTTT	CASSSNVGGPLHF
TRBV2	TRBJ1-4	.	.	TGTGCCAGCAGTGGAATGGGATGGGGACTTAATGAAAAACTGTTTTTT	CASSGMGWGLNEKLFF
TRBV28	TRBJ2-5	.	.	TGTGCCAGCAGTTTTTTTTACTCCCAAGAGACCCAGTACTTC	CASSFFYSQETQYF
TRBV9	TRBJ2-2	.	.	TGTGCCAGCAGCGTAGTCTGGGGACACCTAAACACCGGGGAGCTGTTTTTT	CASSVVWGHLNTGELFF
TRBV15	TRBJ2-3	.	.	TGTGCCACCAGCAGAGATAAAGCGGTTACGCAGTATTTT	CATSRDKAVTQYF
TRBV29-1	TRBJ2-7	TRBD2	.	TGCAGCGTTAGCGGGAGGGCCATCCCCGAGCAGTACTTC	CSVSGRAIPEQYF
TRBV29-1	TRBJ1-2	.	once	TGCAGCGTTGAAGATCTAATTGAGGTCAGGGGAGAGAGTGGCTACACCTTC	CSVEDLIEVRGESGYTF
TRBV3-1/TRBV3-2	TRBJ2-2	TRBD2	.	TGTGCCAGCAGACGACTAGCGGGAGGGGTCACCGGGGAGCTGTTTTTT	CASRRLAGGVTGELFF
TRBV11-3	TRBJ2-7	TRBD1	.	TGTGCCAGCAGCTTAGCCGGGACAGGTTCCTACGAGCAGTACTTC	CASSLAGTGSYEQYF
TRBV28	TRBJ2-2	.	.	TGTGCCAGCAGGGCGACATTGAACACCGGGGAGCTGTTTTTT	CASRATLNTGELFF
TRBV30	TRBJ2-1	TRBD1	.	TGTGCCTGGAGGTGGGGGACAGGGGGCCATGAGCAGTTCTTC	CAWRWGTGGHEQFF
TRBV27	TRBJ2-7	TRBD1	.	TGTGCCAGCCGCAAACAACACCGGGACAGAGAGTACGAGCAGTACTTC	CASRKQHRDREYEQYF
TRBV19	TRBJ1-2	.	.	TGTGCCAGTAGTATACGTGCTCAGGGTGGTAATAGCTACACCTTC	CASSIRAQGGNSYTF
TRBV7-8	TRBJ1-5	.	.	TGTGCCAGCAGCGGACCGGGACAAGGGAATCAGCCCCAGCATTTT	CASSGPGQGNQPQHF
TRBV12-5	TRBJ1-3	.	.	TGTGCTAGTGGTTTCAGTGGAAACACCATATATTTT	CASGFSGNTIYF
TRBV27	TRBJ2-1	TRBD2	.	TGTGCCAGCAGACACGGACTAGCGGGAGTCGGCGAGCAGTTCTTC	CASRHGLAGVGEQFF
TRBV27	TRBJ1-3	.	.	TGTGCCAGCAGTTTACACAGGGAAGGAACTGGAAACACCATATATTTT	CASSLHREGTGNTIYF
TRBV9	TRBJ2-3	.	.	TGTGCCAGCAGCGTGAGCGGAACTAGCACAGATACGCAGTATTTT	CASSVSGTSTDTQYF
TRBV27	TRBJ1-6	.	.	TGTGCCAGCAGTTTACGGTTGTTTTCACCCCTCCACTTT	CASSLRLFSPLHF
TRBV5-1	TRBJ2-3	.	.	TGCGCCAGCAGCTTGGGACAGGTCGAAGATACGCAGTATTTT	CASSLGQVEDTQYF
TRBV9	TRBJ2-1	TRBD2	.	TGTGCCAGCAGCCCCGGGACTATGCCCAAGCAGTTCTTC	CASSPGTMPKQFF
TRBV5-8	TRBJ2-7	TRBD1	once	TGTGCCAGCAGCTTCGGACAGGGGGATCTATACGAGCAGTACTTC	CASSFGQGDLYEQYF
TRBV27	TRBJ1-2	TRBD1	.	TGTGCCAGCAGTTTCTTCCAGGGGGAACTCTATGGCTACACCTTC	CASSFFQGELYGYTF
TRBV27	TRBJ1-1	TRBD1	.	TGTGCCAGCAGTTTAGGTAGGGGGCCCACTGAAGCTTTCTTT	CASSLGRGPTEAFF
TRBV5-1	TRBJ1-1	.	.	TGCGCCAGCAGCTCGGGGGTTGAGGCTTTCTTT	CASSSGVEAFF
TRBV30	TRBJ1-6	.	.	TGTGCCTGGAGTCGACTAGGGATACCCCTCCACTTT	CAWSRLGIPLHF
TRBV3-1/TRBV3-2	TRBJ2-5	.	.	TGTGCCAGCAGCGTCGGGGTCCAAGAGACCCAGTACTTC	CASSVGVQETQYF
TRBV28	TRBJ1-2	.	.	TGTGCCAGCGGGGACAACCTTAACTATGGCTACACCTTC	CASGDNLNYGYTF
TRBV5-1	TRBJ2-7	.	.	TGCGCCAGCAGCAAGGGGCCGGTGTACGAGCAGTACTTC	CASSKGPVYEQYF
TRBV10-3	TRBJ1-1	.	.	TGTGCCATCGCCCCCGGGGGAGGGGCCACTGAAGCTTTCTTT	CAIAPGGGATEAFF
TRBV6-6	TRBJ2-5	TRBD2	few	TGTGCCAGCAGTCCTCGACTAGCGGGAGTTCGGAAGGTAGAGACCCAGTACTTC	CASSPRLAGVRKVETQYF
TRBV4-1	TRBJ2-7	TRBD1	.	TGCGCCAGCAGCCAAGTTGGGACAGCTACCTACGAGCAGTACTTC	CASSQVGTATYEQYF
TRBV19	TRBJ1-5	.	few	TGTGCCAGTAGTATAGAAGAGGGCCGGCAGCCCCAGCATTTT	CASSIEEGRQPQHF
TRBV2	TRBJ1-1	TRBD1	.	TGTGCCAGCAGTGATCTGGGGACAGGGGGCTTTGAGAACACTGAAGCTTTCTTT	CASSDLGTGGFENTEAFF
TRBV28	TRBJ2-3	TRBD2	.	TGTGCCAGCAATTTAAGCCTAGCGGGGGGGCGGAGCACAGATACGCAGTATTTT	CASNLSLAGGRSTDTQYF
TRBV28	TRBJ1-2	.	.	TGTGCCAGCAGTATAAAACAGGGCGGATTAACCTATGGCTACACCTTC	CASSIKQGGLTYGYTF
TRBV7-3	TRBJ2-1	TRBD2	.	TGTGCCAGCAGCCCCACCCCGGGGACTAGCGGGAGACGCAATGAGCAGTTCTTC	CASSPTPGTSGRRNEQFF
TRBV5-8	TRBJ2-5	TRBD2	.	TGTGCCAGCAGCTTGGCTCAAATAGCGGGGGAGACCCAGTACTTC	CASSLAQIAGETQYF
TRBV5-8	TRBJ1-6	TRBD1	.	TGTGCCAGCAGCCTTAGACAGGGACGGTCCTATAATTCACCCCTCCACTTT	CASSLRQGRSYNSPLHF
TRBV5-6	TRBJ2-1	TRBD1	.	TGTGCCAGCAGCTTTGGGGACAGGGAGGATGAGCAGTTCTTC	CASSFGDREDEQFF
TRBV4-3	TRBJ2-6	.	.	TGCGCCAGCAGCCAAACCTGGGGGGCTGGGGCCAACGTCCTGACTTTC	CASSQTWGAGANVLTF
TRBV24-1	TRBJ1-4	.	.	TGTGCCACCAGTGGAGCAACTAATGAAAAACTGTTTTTT	CATSGATNEKLFF
TRBV21-1	TRBJ1-5	.	.	TGTGCCAGCAGCAGCGGGGTCATAGCAGTCACCTATCAGCCCCAGCATTTT	CASSSGVIAVTYQPQHF
TRBV28	TRBJ2-7	TRBD1	.	TGTGCCAGCATGCTGGGACAGGGTCTGCTACCGGCCTACGAGCAGTACTTC	CASMLGQGLLPAYEQYF
TRBV28	TRBJ2-1	.	.	TGTGCCAGCAGTTCGAGGGGGGGCGCGTCGCCATTCCCCGATGAGCAGTTCTTC	CASSSRGGASPFPDEQFF
TRBV27	TRBJ2-3	TRBD2	.	TGTGCCAGCAGTTCTTCAGCGGGGGAGCGCACAGATACGCAGTATTTT	CASSSSAGERTDTQYF
TRBV27	TRBJ2-3	.	.	TGTGCCAGCAGTTTTGGGACAGTCGGGAGTGGCACAGATACGCAGTATTTT	CASSFGTVGSGTDTQYF
TRBV11-1	TRBJ1-1	.	.	TGTGCCAGCAGCTTTTTCGTTTACACTGAAGCTTTCTTT	CASSFFVYTEAFF